Following are 22 T cell receptor beta chains from one sample sequenced in a study of T cell responses to AZD1222 COVID-19 vaccine. Clones were read by immunoSEQ multiplex PCR, and TCRdb kept only the in-frame ones, dropping some. Here the sample spans 130,000 to 150,000 clones, 85% to 95% being singletons. This specimen consisted of peripheral blood, obtained on day 0 of AZD1222 vaccination. The receptors come from an adult in good health.

V and J are TRBV4-1 and TRBJ1-5, with D unclear. Per the germline V gene, CDR1 is MGHRA and CDR2 is YSYEKL. The CDR3 is 16 residues long. The V end lost 5 bases, the J end lost 10 bases, and 24 bases lay between the germline ends. For the CDR3, the DNA is TGCGCCAGCAGCGAAGTCGTGGCAGGTCCATTAGGACCCCAGCATTTT. As protein: CASSEVVAGPLGPQHF.

The chain couples TRBV9 to TRBJ1-1; 9 bases are shared with TRBD1. The CDR3 is 15 amino acids. Germline-derived CDR1 and CDR2 are SGDLS and YYNGEE. Trimming took 4 bases from V and 1 from J; bases not matched to a gene: 5. The DNA of the CDR3 is TGTGCCAGCAGCTCGACAGGGGGTCAGAACACTGAAGCTTTCTTT. Encoded protein: CASSSTGGQNTEAFF. The whole variable domain, filled in from reference TRBV9 and TRBJ1-1, reads DSGVTQTPKHLITATGQRVTLRCSPRSGDLSVYWYQQSLDQGLQFLIQYYNGEERAKGNILERFSAQQFPDLHSELNLSSLELGDSALYFCASSSTGGQNTEAFFGQGTRLTVV.

The chain joins TRBV27 to TRBJ1-6, with D perhaps TRBD1 (5 bases). CDR3 size: 16 residues. V lost 5 bases to trimming and J lost 5 bases, with 16 bases between them. Germline CDR1 MNHEY, CDR2 SMNVEV (reference sequence). The CDR3 DNA sequence: TGTGCCAGCAGTAGAGCCCCCGGGGGAAATAATTCACCCCTCCACTTT. Translation gives CASSRAPGGNNSPLHF.

The chain joins TRBV11-2 to TRBJ2-1; no clear D gene. Germline CDR1 reads SGHAT; CDR2 reads FQNNGV. The CDR3 spans 13 residues. The V end was cut by 5 bases, the J end by 6 bases, with 11 bases between. The CDR3: CASSLSMGNEQFF. The CDR3 DNA reads as TGTGCCAGCAGCCTATCTATGGGCAATGAGCAGTTCTTC.

The rearrangement uses TRBV9 and TRBJ1-1, with TRBD1 as a possible D gene (5 bases). Germline loops: CDR1 SGDLS, CDR2 YYNGEE. V lost 4 bases, J lost 5 bases, and 15 bases lay in between. The length of the CDR3 is 14 residues. The CDR3 loop is CASSNMLGGTEAFF. The DNA of the CDR3 is TGTGCCAGCAGCAACATGCTGGGGGGGACTGAAGCTTTCTTT.

V gene TRBV18 combines with J gene TRBJ1-2, with unresolved D. Germline lookup yields CDR1 KGHSH and CDR2 LQKENI. CDR3 size: 14 residues. V dropped 3 bases and J dropped 5 bases, with 13 bases sitting between them. The CDR3 protein is CASSPTRVWYGYTF. As DNA, the CDR3 is TGTGCCAGCTCACCGACCCGGGTCTGGTATGGCTACACCTTC.

This chain joins TRBV7-6 and TRBJ1-5; D is ambiguous. Germline assignment: CDR1 SGHVS and CDR2 FNYEAQ. V was cut by 4 bases and J by 7 bases, with 17 bases left in between. This CDR3 comprises 15 residues. This CDR3 is CASSSAPGLVQPQHF. CDR3 coding DNA: TGTGCCAGCAGCTCAGCCCCAGGTTTGGTGCAGCCCCAGCATTTT.

V is TRBV2 and J is TRBJ1-5; D is possibly TRBD1 (5 bases). Trimming left V 5 bases short and J 6 bases short, with 14 bases between. This CDR3 comprises 14 residues. Germline-derived CDR1 and CDR2 are SNHLY and FYNNEI. CDR3 in DNA: TGTGCCAGCAGTTTCGAGGGTAGGGGTCAGCCCCAGCATTTT. Its protein product is CASSFEGRGQPQHF.

The CDR3 DNA reads as TGTGCCAGCAGCCCCGGGGCGACAGGGAGGGGTTACGAGCAGTACTTC. This gives the protein CASSPGATGRGYEQYF. The chain recombines TRBV7-8 with TRBJ2-7, with D possibly called TRBD1 or TRBD2 (7 bases each). Per the germline V gene, CDR1 is SGHVS and CDR2 is FQNEAQ. V lost 5 bases and J 4 bases, leaving 21 bases between the germline ends. The CDR3 spans 16 residues.

The rearrangement links TRBV19 to TRBJ2-7, with D possibly TRBD2 on 8 matching bases. Trimming removed 5 bases from V and 0 bases from J, with 20 bases in between. CDR1 is LNHDA, CDR2 SQIVND, per germline (reference sequence). This CDR3 comprises 17 residues. The CDR3 coding sequence is TGTGCCAGTAGTCCCCGTCGGGGGGGACAGAGCTCCTACGAGCAGTACTTC. This translates into CASSPRRGGQSSYEQYF.

The chain links TRBV5-1 to TRBJ1-2; 8 nucleotides match TRBD1. V was pared by 2 bases and J by 7 bases, with 13 bases of the junction left unmatched. CDR3 length: 16 residues. Germline-derived CDR1 and CDR2 are SGHRS and YFSETQ. The CDR3 loop reads CASSLGGRAGGGGYTF. As DNA, the CDR3 is TGCGCCAGCAGCTTAGGCGGCCGTGCAGGGGGCGGTGGCTACACCTTC.

This chain links TRBV9 with TRBJ2-6, with D possibly being TRBD1 or TRBD2 (5 bases each). Germline CDR1 SGDLS, CDR2 YYNGEE. Trimming left V 4 bases short and J 0 bases short, with 8 bases between. This CDR3 comprises 15 residues. Here the CDR3 DNA reads TGTGCCAGCAGCCCGGGGACCTCTGGGGCCAACGTCCTGACTTTC. Translated, it gives CASSPGTSGANVLTF.

The chain links TRBV18 to TRBJ2-7; D is possibly TRBD1 (6 bases). Trimming took 5 bases from V and 1 from J, leaving 12 bases between them. CDR1 and CDR2 from the germline V gene are KGHSH and LQKENI. This CDR3 contains 14 residues. CDR3 nucleotide sequence: TGTGCCAGCTCATCCCGACAGGTGTCCTACGAGCAGTACTTC. Protein: CASSSRQVSYEQYF. The full variable domain, with the rest looked up from reference TRBV18 and TRBJ2-7, is NAGVMQNPRHLVRRRGQEARLRCSPMKGHSHVYWYRQLPEEGLKFMVYLQKENIIDESGMPKERFSAEFPKEGPSILRIQQVVRGDSAAYFCASSSRQVSYEQYFGPGTRLTVT.

The rearrangement joins TRBV27 to TRBJ2-2; D gene uncertain. The V gene's germline CDR1 is MNHEY and CDR2 SMNVEV (reference sequence). V was cut by 1 base and J by 5 bases, with 5 bases left in between. The CDR3 totals 13 residues. Here the CDR3 DNA reads TGTGCCAGCAGTTTATGGGGAACCGGGGAGCTGTTTTTT. Amino acids: CASSLWGTGELFF.

Regarding this clone: Other DNA variants within this sample encode the same CDR3. This chain joins TRBV11-2 and TRBJ1-2; D gene ambiguous. V was shortened by 3 bases and J by 2 bases, with 4 bases between the two germline ends. There are 12 residues in the CDR3. CDR1 is SGHAT and CDR2 is FQNNGV in the germline V gene. The CDR3 loop reads CASSLGNYGYTF. Here the CDR3 DNA reads TGTGCCAGCAGCTTGGGAAACTATGGCTACACCTTC.

V is TRBV3-1 (or the pseudogene TRBV3-2) and J is TRBJ1-6; D unclear. Germline V CDR1 and CDR2: LGHDT, YNNKEL (reference sequence). This CDR3 comprises 14 residues. The ends were cut back, 1 base at V and 9 bases at J, with 10 bases in the middle. This CDR3 is CASSQVGRFSPLHF. The CDR3 DNA reads as TGTGCCAGCAGCCAAGTTGGCAGATTTTCACCCCTCCACTTT.

The chain links TRBV6-5 to TRBJ1-5; weak D call: TRBD1 (6 bases). This CDR3 has 14 amino acids. V lost 4 bases to trimming and J lost 11 bases, with 18 bases between them. Germline-derived CDR1 and CDR2 are MNHEY and SVGAGI. The CDR3 DNA reads TGTGCCAGCAGTTCTGAGAGGACAGTTCGTGCCCAGCATTTT. This translates into CASSSERTVRAQHF.

The V and J genes are TRBV7-9 and TRBJ2-1, with 12 bases that match TRBD2. Per the germline V gene, CDR1 is SEHNR and CDR2 is FQNEAQ (reference sequence). The CDR3 length is 15 residues. The junction had 4 bases not matched to a gene; V was cut back by 4 bases and J by 6 bases. The CDR3, as DNA: TGTGCCAGCAGCTCAACTAGCGGGAGGATCAATGAGCAGTTCTTC. It encodes CASSSTSGRINEQFF.

This clone was seen a few times. Other nucleotide sequences from this sample produce the same CDR3. The rearrangement links TRBV29-1 to TRBJ2-1; D gene unclear. Per the germline V gene, CDR1 is SQVTM and CDR2 is ANQGSEA. Deletions cut 4 bases from V and 0 bases from J, with 7 bases between. The CDR3 sequence is 13 residues long. CDR3 residues: CSVGGSSYNEQFF. The CDR3 bases are TGCAGCGTTGGGGGTAGCTCCTACAATGAGCAGTTCTTC.

The chain carries TRBV7-2 and TRBJ2-1; TRBD1 aligns across 7 bases. This CDR3 has 15 residues. Germline lookup yields CDR1 SGHTA and CDR2 FQGNSA. The ends lost 5 bases at V and 7 bases at J; junction bases unmatched: 11. CDR3: CASSLRGQARNEQFF. CDR3 in DNA: TGTGCCAGCAGCCTCAGAGGACAGGCGAGAAATGAGCAGTTCTTC. Supplemented by reference TRBV7-2 and TRBJ2-1, the full variable domain reads GAGVSQSPSNKVTEKGKDVELRCDPISGHTALYWYRQSLGQGLEFLIYFQGNSAPDKSGLPSDRFSAERTGGSVSTLTIQRTQQEDSAVYLCASSLRGQARNEQFFGPGTRLTVL.

This chain links TRBV6-2 or TRBV6-3 with TRBJ1-5; the match to TRBD1 covers 7 bases. This CDR3 is 16 amino acids long. Trimming took 4 bases from V and 0 from J; bases not matched to a gene: 6. Germline V gene data show CDR1 as MNHEY and CDR2 as SVGEGT. The CDR3, as DNA: TGTGCCAGCAGTTCCTGGGACAGTTATAGCAATCAGCCCCAGCATTTT. Amino acid sequence: CASSSWDSYSNQPQHF.

The chain recombines TRBV2 with TRBJ2-7; TRBD2 agrees at 7 bases. Germline-derived CDR1 and CDR2 are SNHLY and FYNNEI. The CDR3 length is 14 residues. Losses at the gene ends were 3 bases for V and 2 bases for J; bases not matched to a gene: 4. CDR3 amino acids: CASSDSGITYEQYF. CDR3 DNA sequence: TGTGCCAGCAGTGACAGCGGGATTACCTACGAGCAGTACTTC.